A single sample gave rise to the 9 T cell receptor beta chains below, sequenced in a study of blood T cell repertoires in COVID-19. Method: immunoSEQ multiplex PCR; TCRdb's copy keeps in-frame clones and lacks some. The sample carries tens of thousands of clones, just under 85% recorded once. Sequences were obtained from peripheral blood. The source of these receptors is a man between 65 and 80 years old with acute or convalescent COVID-19.

The CDR3 spells CASSGAFGDRGDEQYF. The CDR3 nucleotides read TGTGCCAGCAGTGGGGCGTTCGGGGACAGGGGGGACGAGCAGTACTTC. The chain links TRBV6-1 to TRBJ2-7; TRBD1 aligns across 11 bases. V gave up 4 bases and J gave up 5 bases; unmatched junction bases: 10. The CDR3 is 16 residues long. Germline V gene lookup returns CDR1 MNHNS and CDR2 SASEGT.

The chain uses TRBV7-2 and TRBJ1-1, with 7 positions matching TRBD1. Losses at the gene ends were 1 base for V and 4 bases for J; bases not matched to a gene: 9. The CDR3 length is 16 residues. CDR1 is SGHTA and CDR2 is FQGNSA in the germline V gene. The CDR3 sequence is CASSLGPQGFSTEAFF. Here the CDR3 DNA reads TGTGCCAGCAGCTTAGGGCCACAGGGGTTTAGCACTGAAGCTTTCTTT. Supplemented by reference TRBV7-2 and TRBJ1-1, the full variable domain reads GAGVSQSPSNKVTEKGKDVELRCDPISGHTALYWYRQSLGQGLEFLIYFQGNSAPDKSGLPSDRFSAERTGGSVSTLTIQRTQQEDSAVYLCASSLGPQGFSTEAFFGQGTRLTVV.

CDR3 loop: CASSEELMRDLNTGELFF. Written as DNA, the CDR3 is TGTGCCAGCAGTGAAGAGCTTATGCGGGACTTGAACACCGGGGAGCTGTTTTTT. The chain has TRBV2 and TRBJ2-2; D may be TRBD2 (6 bases). The CDR3 runs 18 residues. V lost 1 base to trimming and J lost 1 base, with 16 bases between them. Germline V gene data show CDR1 as SNHLY and CDR2 as FYNNEI.

The gene calls are TRBV3-1 (or the pseudogene TRBV3-2) and TRBJ2-1, with unresolved D. The CDR3 sequence is 15 residues long. V was shortened by 1 base and J by 0 bases, with 7 bases between the two germline ends. Looked up from germline, CDR1 is LGHDT and CDR2 is YNNKEL (reference sequence). For the CDR3, the DNA is TGTGCCAGCAGCCAAGGGCTAGGCTCCTACAATGAGCAGTTCTTC. This sequence encodes CASSQGLGSYNEQFF.

The gene calls are TRBV10-1 and TRBJ2-1; 7 bases match TRBD2. The CDR3 is made up of 16 amino acids. The V and J ends lost 8 bases and 2 bases, in that order; junction bases with no gene match: 12. The germline gives CDR1 WNHNN, CDR2 SYGVQD (reference sequence). The CDR3 reads CASATGRLAAYNEQFF. CDR3 DNA: TGCGCCAGCGCTACGGGGAGGCTAGCGGCCTACAATGAGCAGTTCTTC.

The V call is TRBV3-1 (or the pseudogene TRBV3-2), the J call TRBJ1-3; D gene uncertain. V shed 7 bases and J shed 2 bases, with 12 bases lying between them. The CDR3 sequence is 14 residues long. Per the germline V gene, CDR1 is LGHDT and CDR2 is YNNKEL (reference sequence). Here the CDR3 reads CASTPYYTGNTIYF. In DNA form, the CDR3 reads TGTGCCAGCACCCCTTATTATACTGGAAACACCATATATTTT.

The genes are TRBV2 and TRBJ2-2; 11 positions agree with TRBD2. The CDR3 contains 16 residues. The V and J ends lost 1 base and 9 bases, in that order; junction bases with no gene match: 7. Germline-derived CDR1 and CDR2 are SNHLY and FYNNEI. CDR3 in DNA: TGTGCCAGCAGTGAAGGGGTAGCGGGGGGGCGCCGGGAGCTGTTTTTT. Translated: CASSEGVAGGRRELFF.

The chain is built from TRBV6-5 and TRBJ2-3; 8 bases line up with TRBD2. With 2 bases clipped from V and 4 bases from J, the junction kept 8 bases outside the gene matches. CDR1 MNHEY and CDR2 SVGAGI come from the germline V gene. The CDR3 is 16 amino acids. The CDR3 nucleotides are TGTGCCAGCAGTTACCAGCCTAGCGGGTGGGCAGATACGCAGTATTTT. Protein: CASSYQPSGWADTQYF.

The rearrangement links TRBV16 to TRBJ1-2; weak D call: TRBD1 (5 bases). Germline V gene sequence: CDR1 KGHSY, CDR2 FQNENV. Trimming left V 3 bases short and J 7 bases short, with 12 bases between. The CDR3 spans 13 residues. CDR3 residues: CASSHGPTVGYTF. CDR3 bases: TGTGCCAGCAGCCACGGCCCGACAGTTGGCTACACCTTC. The full variable domain, rest sourced from reference TRBV16 and TRBJ1-2, is GEEVAQTPKHLVRGEGQKAKLYCAPIKGHSYVFWYQQVLKNEFKFLISFQNENVFDETGMPKERFSAKCLPNSPCSLEIQATKLEDSAVYFCASSHGPTVGYTFGSGTRLTVV.